The 9 T cell receptor beta chains below were found in one sample sequenced in a study of Graves' ophthalmopathy and Graves' hyperthyroidism. Researchers took RNA transcripts and amplified TCR beta CDR3 regions from them. Second-round multiplex PCR came after first-round RT-PCR with HTBI primers. TCRdb re-called the multiplex PCR reads with MiXCR, one entry per CDR3 protein. The sample carries 350,000 or so distinct CDR3 sequences, 15% to 20% recorded once. Sequencing was carried out using peripheral blood. The receptors were sampled from an adult man with Graves' ophthalmopathy.

This clonotype has ten or more counts. The CDR3 reads CASSFGGMGEQYF. Here the CDR3 DNA reads TGTGCCAGCAGTTTTGGAGGGATGGGCGAGCAGTACTTC. The chain has TRBV6-5 and TRBJ2-7; tentatively, D is TRBD2 (6 bases). The V gene lost 4 bases and the J gene lost 6 bases, with 13 bases spanning the gap. Germline CDR1 MNHEY, CDR2 SVGAGI. The CDR3 contains 13 residues.

This clonotype was counted ten times or more. At one end the junction does not follow the germline gene, possibly because of a read error. This chain uses TRBV9 with TRBJ2-3; D remains ambiguous. CDR3 length: 8 amino acids. Per germline, CDR1 SGDLS and CDR2 YYNGEE. As DNA, the CDR3 is TGTGCCAGCAGCTCCCGTGGTTTT. It specifies CASSSRGF.

This clonotype was detected many times. The chain links TRBV7-3 to TRBJ2-2; perhaps D is TRBD1 or TRBD2 (6 bases each). Between the trimmed V and J ends, which lost 5 bases and 4 bases, there was a span of 14 bases. The CDR3 is made up of 15 amino acids. CDR1 is SGHTA and CDR2 is FQGTGA in the germline V gene. The CDR3 nucleotides are TGTGCCAGCAGCCTGTTCGGGGGCGTCACCGGGGAGCTGTTTTTT. Protein: CASSLFGGVTGELFF. The whole variable domain, remainder taken from reference TRBV7-3 and TRBJ2-2, is GAGVSQTPSNKVTEKGKYVELRCDPISGHTALYWYRQSLGQGPEFLIYFQGTGAADDSGLPNDRFFAVRPEGSVSTLKIQRTERGDSAVYLCASSLFGGVTGELFFGEGSRLTVL.

This clonotype was seen only a few times. V usage is TRBV11-2 and J usage is TRBJ1-6; 8 positions agree with TRBD1. CDR1 and CDR2 (germline): SGHAT, FQNNGV. CDR3 size: 15 residues. V lost 2 bases to trimming and J lost 8 bases; unmatched junction nucleotides: 5. Written as DNA, the CDR3 is TGTGCCAGCAGCTTAAGGACAGGGTCGGATTCACCCCTCCACTTT. Protein product: CASSLRTGSDSPLHF.

This clonotype has at least ten counts. The chain carries TRBV28 and TRBJ1-2, with D tentatively TRBD1 (5 bases). The CDR3 has 13 amino acids. From germline, CDR1 is MDHEN and CDR2 SYDVKM. Trimming stripped 8 bases from V and 0 bases from J, with 10 bases between. The CDR3 is CASGGITNYGYTF. DNA of the CDR3: TGTGCCAGCGGGGGAATCACTAACTATGGCTACACCTTC.

This clonotype was counted many times. The CDR3 sequence: CASSLNPGGDQPQHF. Written as DNA, the CDR3 is TGTGCCAGCAGTTTAAACCCAGGGGGAGACCAGCCCCAGCATTTT. This chain connects TRBV27 to TRBJ1-5; 7 bases map to TRBD1. Per germline, CDR1 MNHEY and CDR2 SMNVEV (reference sequence). The length of the CDR3 is 15 residues. Losses at the gene ends were 2 bases for V and 7 bases for J; bases not matched to a gene: 8.

J is TRBJ2-7 and V is TRBV12-3 or TRBV12-4, with 10 bases identical to TRBD1. The junction had 7 bases not matched to a gene; V was cut back by 7 bases and J by 4 bases. The CDR3 sequence is 14 residues long. The CDR3 region has the DNA TGTGCCAGCACCAGGACAGGGGGTTGGTACGAGCAGTACTTC. Its protein is CASTRTGGWYEQYF.

This clonotype came up many times. The V gene is TRBV3-1, the J gene TRBJ2-6; D is ambiguous. CDR1 and CDR2 (germline): LGHDT, YNNKEL (reference sequence). Deletions cut 6 bases from V and 2 bases from J, with 5 bases between. CDR3 length equals 13 residues. The DNA of the CDR3 is TGTGCCAGCAGAAAGCCTGGGGCCAACGTCCTGACTTTC. This encodes CASRKPGANVLTF.

The rearrangement links TRBV5-1 to TRBJ2-5, with TRBD1 as a possible D gene (5 bases). Trimming stripped 9 bases from V and 2 bases from J, with 17 bases between. Looked up from germline, CDR1 is SGHRS and CDR2 is YFSETQ. This CDR3 has 14 residues. The CDR3 region has the DNA TGCGCCACCAATTGGGGCCGACCTCAAGAGACCCAGTACTTC. It codes for CATNWGRPQETQYF.